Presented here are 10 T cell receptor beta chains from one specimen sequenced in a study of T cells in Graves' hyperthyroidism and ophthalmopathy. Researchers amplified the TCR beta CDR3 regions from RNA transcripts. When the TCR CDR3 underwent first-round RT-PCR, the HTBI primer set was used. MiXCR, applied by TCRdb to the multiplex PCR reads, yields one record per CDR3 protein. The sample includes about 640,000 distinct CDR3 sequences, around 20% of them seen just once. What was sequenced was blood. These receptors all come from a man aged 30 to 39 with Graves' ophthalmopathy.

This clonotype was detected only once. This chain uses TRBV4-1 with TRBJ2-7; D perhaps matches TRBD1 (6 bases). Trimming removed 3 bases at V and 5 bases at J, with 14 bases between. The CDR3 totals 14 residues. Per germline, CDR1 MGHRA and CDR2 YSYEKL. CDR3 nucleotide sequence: TGCGCCAGCAGCCAGCTTTGGGGACAAGACGAGCAGTACTTC. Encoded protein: CASSQLWGQDEQYF.

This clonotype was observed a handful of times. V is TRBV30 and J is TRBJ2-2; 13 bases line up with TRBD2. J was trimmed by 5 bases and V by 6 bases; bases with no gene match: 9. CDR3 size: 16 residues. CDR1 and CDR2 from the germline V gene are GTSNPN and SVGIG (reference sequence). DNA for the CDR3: TGTGCCTGTCCGCAGGGACTAGCGGGAAGGACCGGGGAGCTGTTTTTT. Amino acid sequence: CACPQGLAGRTGELFF.

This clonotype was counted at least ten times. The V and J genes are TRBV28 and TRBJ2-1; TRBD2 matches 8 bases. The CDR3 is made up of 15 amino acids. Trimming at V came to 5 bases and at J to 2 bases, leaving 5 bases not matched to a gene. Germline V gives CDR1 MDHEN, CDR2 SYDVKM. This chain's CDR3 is CASSPYSGTYNEQFF. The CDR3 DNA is TGTGCCAGCAGTCCCTATAGCGGGACCTACAATGAGCAGTTCTTC. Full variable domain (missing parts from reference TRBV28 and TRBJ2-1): DVKVTQSSRYLVKRTGEKVFLECVQDMDHENMFWYRQDPGLGLRLIYFSYDVKMKEKGDIPEGYSVSREKKERFSLILESASTNQTSMYLCASSPYSGTYNEQFFGPGTRLTVL.

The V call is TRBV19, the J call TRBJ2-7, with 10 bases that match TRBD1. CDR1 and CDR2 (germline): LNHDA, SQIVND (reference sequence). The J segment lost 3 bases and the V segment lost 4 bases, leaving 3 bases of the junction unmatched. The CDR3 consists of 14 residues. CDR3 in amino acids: CASSTTGGHYEQYF. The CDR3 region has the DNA TGTGCCAGTAGTACGACAGGGGGCCACTACGAGCAGTACTTC.

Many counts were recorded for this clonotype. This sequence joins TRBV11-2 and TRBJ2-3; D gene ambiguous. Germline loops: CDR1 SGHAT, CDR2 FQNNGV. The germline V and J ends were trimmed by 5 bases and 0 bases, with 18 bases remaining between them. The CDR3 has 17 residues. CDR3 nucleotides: TGTGCCAGCAGCCAAAACCCGACTCCGCGTAGCACAGATACGCAGTATTTT. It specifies CASSQNPTPRSTDTQYF.

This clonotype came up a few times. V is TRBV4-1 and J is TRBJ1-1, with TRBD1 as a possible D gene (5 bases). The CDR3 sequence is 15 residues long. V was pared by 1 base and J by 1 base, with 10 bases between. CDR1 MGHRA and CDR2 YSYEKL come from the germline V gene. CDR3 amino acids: CASSQVRQPNTEAFF. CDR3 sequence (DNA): TGCGCCAGCAGCCAAGTTCGACAGCCGAACACTGAAGCTTTCTTT.

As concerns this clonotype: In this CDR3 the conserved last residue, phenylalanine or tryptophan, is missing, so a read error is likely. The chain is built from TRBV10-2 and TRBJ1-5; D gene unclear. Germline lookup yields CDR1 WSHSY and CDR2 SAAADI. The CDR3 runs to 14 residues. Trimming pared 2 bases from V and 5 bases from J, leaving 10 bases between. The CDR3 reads CASSEGSADQPQHS. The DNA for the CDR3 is TGCGCCAGCAGTGAGGGGTCAGCAGATCAGCCCCAGCATTCT.

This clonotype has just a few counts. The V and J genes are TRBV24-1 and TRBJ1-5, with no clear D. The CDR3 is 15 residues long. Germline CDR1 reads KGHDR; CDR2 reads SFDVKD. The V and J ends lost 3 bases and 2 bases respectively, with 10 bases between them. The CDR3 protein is CATSDRGEGNQPQHF. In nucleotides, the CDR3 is TGTGCCACCAGTGATAGAGGTGAGGGCAATCAGCCCCAGCATTTT.

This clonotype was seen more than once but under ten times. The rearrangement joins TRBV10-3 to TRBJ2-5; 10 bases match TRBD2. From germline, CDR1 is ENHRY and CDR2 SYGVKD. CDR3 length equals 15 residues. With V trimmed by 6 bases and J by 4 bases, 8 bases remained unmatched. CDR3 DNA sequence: TGTGCCATCAGCTCCCCGGGACTAGCGCGAGAGACCCAGTACTTC. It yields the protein CAISSPGLARETQYF.

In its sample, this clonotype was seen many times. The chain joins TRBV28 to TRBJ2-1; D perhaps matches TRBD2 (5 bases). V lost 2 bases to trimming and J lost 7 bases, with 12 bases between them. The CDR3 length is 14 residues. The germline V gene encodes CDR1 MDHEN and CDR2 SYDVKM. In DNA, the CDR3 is TGTGCCAGCAGTTTAGATGACCTAGCAAATGAGCAGTTCTTC. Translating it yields CASSLDDLANEQFF. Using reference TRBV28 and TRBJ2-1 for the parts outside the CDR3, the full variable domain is DVKVTQSSRYLVKRTGEKVFLECVQDMDHENMFWYRQDPGLGLRLIYFSYDVKMKEKGDIPEGYSVSREKKERFSLILESASTNQTSMYLCASSLDDLANEQFFGPGTRLTVL.